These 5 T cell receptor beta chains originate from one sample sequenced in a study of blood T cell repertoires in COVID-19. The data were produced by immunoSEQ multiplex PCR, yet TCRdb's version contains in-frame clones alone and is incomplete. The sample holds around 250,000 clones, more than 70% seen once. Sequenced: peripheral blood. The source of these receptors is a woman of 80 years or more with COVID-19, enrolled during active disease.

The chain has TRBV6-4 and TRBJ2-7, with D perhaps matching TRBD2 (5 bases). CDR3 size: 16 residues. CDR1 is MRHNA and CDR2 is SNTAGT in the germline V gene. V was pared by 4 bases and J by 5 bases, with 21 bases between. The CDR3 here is CASSARSTFNSDEQYF. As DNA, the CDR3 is TGTGCCAGCAGTGCACGATCGACATTCAATAGCGACGAGCAGTACTTC.

CDR3 sequence: CASSGGDGANYGYTF. In nucleotides, the CDR3 is TGTGCCAGCAGCGGAGGGGACGGAGCTAACTATGGCTACACCTTC. V is TRBV5-6 and J is TRBJ1-2, with D possibly matching TRBD1 (5 bases). Per the germline V gene, CDR1 is SGHDT and CDR2 is YYEEEE. V dropped 4 bases and J dropped 0 bases, with 13 bases sitting between them. The CDR3 has 15 residues. The variable domain in full, completed from reference TRBV5-6 and TRBJ1-2, reads DAGVTQSPTHLIKTRGQQVTLRCSPKSGHDTVSWYQQALGQGPQFIFQYYEEEERQRGNFPDRFSGHQFPNYSSELNVNALLLGDSALYLCASSGGDGANYGYTFGSGTRLTVV.

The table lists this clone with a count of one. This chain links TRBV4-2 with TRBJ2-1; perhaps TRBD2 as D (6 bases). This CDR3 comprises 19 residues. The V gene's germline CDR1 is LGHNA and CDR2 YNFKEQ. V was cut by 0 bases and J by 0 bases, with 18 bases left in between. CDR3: CASSQDGGALSSSYNEQFF. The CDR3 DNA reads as TGTGCCAGCAGCCAAGACGGCGGGGCCTTATCGAGCTCCTACAATGAGCAGTTCTTC.

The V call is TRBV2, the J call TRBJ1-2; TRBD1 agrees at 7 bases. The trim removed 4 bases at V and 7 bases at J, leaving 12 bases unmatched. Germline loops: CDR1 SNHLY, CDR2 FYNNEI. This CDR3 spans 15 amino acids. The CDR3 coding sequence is TGTGCCAGCAGTGGCTCGACAGGGTTCATGGGTGGCTACACCTTC. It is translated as CASSGSTGFMGGYTF.

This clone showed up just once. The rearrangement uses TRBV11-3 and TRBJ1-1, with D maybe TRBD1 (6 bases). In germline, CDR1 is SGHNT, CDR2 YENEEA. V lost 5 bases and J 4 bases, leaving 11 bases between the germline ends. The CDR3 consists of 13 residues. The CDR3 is CASSQGTGTEAFF. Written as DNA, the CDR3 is TGTGCCAGCAGCCAGGGGACGGGCACTGAAGCTTTCTTT.